The sequence of this T cell receptor (beta chain) was determined in a study of T cells in tumors and immune-related adverse events. The germline V and J ends were trimmed by 8 bases and 6 bases, with 14 bases remaining between them. Germline loops: CDR1 MNHNS, CDR2 SASEGT. This CDR3 contains 13 residues. Method: immunoSEQ multiplex PCR; TCRdb's copy keeps in-frame clones and lacks some. Among about 20,000 clones, 75% to 95% were seen once, and the ten largest hold 1.1% to 1.5%. This clone was counted a few times. The sequence derives from a female donor with metastatic renal cell carcinoma. This chain uses TRBV6-1 with TRBJ1-5, with D perhaps matching TRBD1 (6 bases). The sample consisted of lymph node tissue, taken from a patient treated with anti-PD-1 therapy. CDR3 region: CASGGTNSQPQHF. The CDR3 bases are TGTGCCAGCGGGGGCACCAACTCTCAGCCCCAGCATTTT.